This record looks at one TCR beta chain sequence and its context. Antigen unknown. This sample was taken from a study of shared clonotypes between healthy human individuals. General study findings and limits: Genetic and exposure-history diversity was limited by the small donor number. It was expected that sequencing depth would affect clonotype sharing among donors.

Per the germline V gene, CDR1 is SNHLY and CDR2 is FYNNEI. CDR3 length equals 15 residues. The V end lost 7 bases, the J end lost 1 base, and 15 bases lay between the germline ends. Genomic DNA for unsorted samples, which was extracted with the QIAamp DNA Blood Mini kit, came from about 83 million PBMCs. Splitting of each subset's genomic DNA was done evenly across several immunoSEQ plates. The protocol was immunoSEQ multiplex PCR, while the TCRdb copy is restricted to in-frame clones and leaves out a portion. The profile shows some 530,000 clones, around 80% of them singletons. The source of this sequence is a woman in her 40s in good health. Some clones in this sample may be carry-over from other donors' samples. V is TRBV2 and J is TRBJ2-3; D tentatively fits TRBD1 or TRBD2 (7 bases each). The sequenced material came from PBMCs. The CDR3 loop reads CASIGRGHRTDTQYF. CDR3 DNA: TGTGCCAGCATTGGGAGGGGGCATCGCACAGATACGCAGTATTTT.